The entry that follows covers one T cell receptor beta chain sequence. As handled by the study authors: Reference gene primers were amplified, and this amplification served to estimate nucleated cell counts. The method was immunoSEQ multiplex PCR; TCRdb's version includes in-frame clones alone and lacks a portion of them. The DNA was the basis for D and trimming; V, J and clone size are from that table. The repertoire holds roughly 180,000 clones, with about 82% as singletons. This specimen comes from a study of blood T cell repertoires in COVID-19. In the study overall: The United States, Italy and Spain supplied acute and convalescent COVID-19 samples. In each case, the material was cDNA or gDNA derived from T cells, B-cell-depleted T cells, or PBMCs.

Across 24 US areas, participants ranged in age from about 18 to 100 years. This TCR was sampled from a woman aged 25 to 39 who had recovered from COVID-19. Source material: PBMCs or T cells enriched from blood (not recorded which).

Written as DNA, the CDR3 is TGTGCCAGCAGCTTAGCCGGACTAGAAATCACAGATACGCAGTATTTT. Translation gives CASSLAGLEITDTQYF. The chain links TRBV11-2 to TRBJ2-3, with 7 bases that match TRBD2. The CDR3 spans 16 residues. CDR1 is SGHAT, CDR2 FQNNGV, per germline. V gave up 1 base and J gave up 2 bases; unmatched junction bases: 6.